This record looks at one TCR beta chain sequence and its context. The antigen is unknown. These data are taken from a study of shared clonotypes between healthy human individuals. Trimming left V 0 bases short and J 5 bases short, with 13 bases between. This CDR3 is built from 14 residues. CDR1 is SQVTM, CDR2 ANQGSEA, per germline. Study-wide findings and caveats: Naive subsets usually exceeded memory subsets in estimated richness.

Here immunoSEQ multiplex PCR was the method, and the copy in TCRdb shows in-frame clones only, minus some. There are fewer than 1 million clones in the sample; just over 95% occur only once, and under 0.25% lies in the top ten. CD45RO-negative cells were positively selected for CCR7, leaving out terminally differentiated effector memory CD45RA+ cells. Donation came from healthy HIV-negative adults that had no recent acute infections or vaccinations. The chain links TRBV29-1 to TRBJ1-2, with TRBD1 as a possible D gene (6 bases). Material: naive CD8+ T cells sorted from blood. The sequence was collected from a man younger than 40 in good health. CDR3 nucleotides: TGCAGCGTTGAAGACGGCAGGGGAGCTTATGGCTACACCTTC. It yields the protein CSVEDGRGAYGYTF.